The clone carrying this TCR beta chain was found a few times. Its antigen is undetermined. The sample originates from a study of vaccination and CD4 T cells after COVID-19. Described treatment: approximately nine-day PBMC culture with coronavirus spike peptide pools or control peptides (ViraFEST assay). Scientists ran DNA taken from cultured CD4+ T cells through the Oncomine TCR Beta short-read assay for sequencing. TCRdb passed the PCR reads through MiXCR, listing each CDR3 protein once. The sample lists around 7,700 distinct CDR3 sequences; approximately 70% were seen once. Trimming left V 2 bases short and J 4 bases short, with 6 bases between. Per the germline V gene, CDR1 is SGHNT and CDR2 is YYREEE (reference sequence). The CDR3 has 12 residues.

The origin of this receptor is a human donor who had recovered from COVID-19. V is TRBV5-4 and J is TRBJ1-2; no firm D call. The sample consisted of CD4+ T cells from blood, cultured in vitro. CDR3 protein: CASSLDPYGYTF. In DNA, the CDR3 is TGTGCCAGCAGCTTAGACCCCTATGGCTACACCTTC.